One T cell receptor (beta chain) is described in this entry. What it binds is unknown. Profiled with immunoSEQ multiplex PCR; TCRdb holds only in-frame clones, not every one. The sample has over 200,000 clones, roughly 83% seen once. The record originates from a study of cytomegalovirus exposure and HLA in healthy donors. General study points: Reportedly, diagnosis of cytomegalovirus status by the classifier showed high specificity and sensitivity.

This CDR3 is 14 amino acids long. Trimming removed 6 bases from V and 8 bases from J; junction bases left unmatched: 8. Germline V gene sequence: CDR1 KGHSH, CDR2 LQKENI. The donors were part of the 120-subject validation cohort, which stood apart from the roughly 680-subject first cohort. The sample taken for sequencing was PBMCs. This TCR derives from a young woman in good health and CMV-seronegative. This rearrangement joins TRBV18 to TRBJ1-4; TRBD1 matches 8 bases. The DNA of the CDR3 is TGTGCCAGCTCTTCCGGGACAGGCGGCGAAAAACTGTTTTTT. Encoded protein: CASSSGTGGEKLFF.